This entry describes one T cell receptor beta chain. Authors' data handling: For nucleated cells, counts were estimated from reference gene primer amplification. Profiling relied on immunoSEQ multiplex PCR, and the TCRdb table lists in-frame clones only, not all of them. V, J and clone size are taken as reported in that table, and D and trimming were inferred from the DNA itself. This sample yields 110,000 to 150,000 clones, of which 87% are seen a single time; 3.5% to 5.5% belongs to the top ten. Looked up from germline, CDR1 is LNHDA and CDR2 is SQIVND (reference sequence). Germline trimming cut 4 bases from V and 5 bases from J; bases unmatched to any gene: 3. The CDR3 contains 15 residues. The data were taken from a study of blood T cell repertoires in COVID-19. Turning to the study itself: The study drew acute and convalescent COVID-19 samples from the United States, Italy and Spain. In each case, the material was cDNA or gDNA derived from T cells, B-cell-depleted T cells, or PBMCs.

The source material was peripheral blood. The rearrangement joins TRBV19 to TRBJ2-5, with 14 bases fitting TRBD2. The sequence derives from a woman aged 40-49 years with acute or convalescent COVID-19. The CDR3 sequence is CASSTGLAGGETQYF. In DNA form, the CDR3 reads TGTGCCAGTAGTACAGGACTAGCGGGGGGCGAGACCCAGTACTTC.